This TCR beta chain was identified during a study of blood T cell repertoires in COVID-19. About the research overall: The origin of the acute and convalescent COVID-19 samples was the United States, Italy and Spain. Nucleic acid was either cDNA or gDNA, and it came from T cells, B-cell-depleted T cells, or PBMCs.

Germline loops: CDR1 SNHLY, CDR2 FYNNEI. The CDR3 is made up of 13 amino acids. Trimming took 4 bases from V and 5 from J, leaving 11 bases between them. Followed over time, Seattle patients had been enrolled while infection was active. In the original workflow: Counts of nucleated cells, estimated from reference gene primer amplification, were obtained. The repertoire was sequenced with immunoSEQ multiplex PCR; TCRdb's copy has only in-frame clones and lacks some. V and J calls plus clone size are reproduced from that table; the DNA served to infer D and trimming. The profile shows under 250,000 clones, 86% of them singletons.

The source is a man aged 50 to 59 with COVID-19, enrolled during active disease. The gene calls are TRBV2 and TRBJ1-1, with a possible D match to TRBD1 (5 bases). Sequencing was done on a sample of peripheral blood. CDR3 DNA sequence: TGTGCCAGCAGTGCCAGGGAAGGAACTGAAGCTTTCTTT. As protein: CASSAREGTEAFF.